This T cell receptor (beta chain) appears in the sequencing data of a study of blood T cells in healthy people across ages. With 4 bases removed from V and 6 bases from J, the gap between germline ends came to 6 bases. Germline values: CDR1 SGHTA, CDR2 FQGNSA. This CDR3 comprises 12 residues. A sample-barcoded 5' primer and a J-beta primer mix were used in a second PCR of about 7 to 12 cycles. The template-switch adaptor was a 5' adaptor with 12 random nucleotides. It tagged each cDNA molecule. TCRdb independently ran MiXCR on the 5' RACE reads; one entry per CDR3 protein. This table has about 1.4 million distinct CDR3 sequences, 45% to 70% appearing once.

Input material: blood. The V call is TRBV7-2, the J call TRBJ2-2; D is unclear. The clonotype comes from a man younger than 30 in good health. CDR3 DNA: TGTGCCAGCAGCTATGGTCCCGGGGAGCTGTTTTTT. Its protein product is CASSYGPGELFF. The complete variable domain, with remaining parts taken from reference TRBV7-2 and TRBJ2-2, reads GAGVSQSPSNKVTEKGKDVELRCDPISGHTALYWYRQSLGQGLEFLIYFQGNSAPDKSGLPSDRFSAERTGGSVSTLTIQRTQQEDSAVYLCASSYGPGELFFGEGSRLTVL.